Reported below is one T cell receptor (beta chain). The table lists this clonotype with many counts. Its antigen is unknown. The sample holds no much larger clone one base away, and base qualities are not on file. This entry belongs to a study of T cells in Graves' hyperthyroidism and ophthalmopathy (dated by TCRdb to between 2018 and 2020). For the study in its entirety: Peripheral blood was sampled at the time of initial diagnosis, prior to any treatment. TCR V-J signatures able to tell the groups apart were searched for in a discovery cohort of 90 to 100 patients, of whom 43 had Graves' ophthalmopathy and 57 had stable Graves' hyperthyroidism. Prospective prediction of ophthalmopathy was tested in an independent validation cohort of 18 to 20 hyperthyroidism patients and 15 to 17 patients who later progressed to ophthalmopathy. For training and testing, the roughly 93 patients in the discovery cohort were randomly divided in a 7:3 ratio. The study also compared thyroid tissue and blood T-cell repertoires from about six Graves' hyperthyroidism patients. After blood sampling, hyperthyroidism patients were treated with methimazole at a starting dose of 30 mg daily, and ophthalmopathy patients were treated with high-dose intravenous methylprednisolone. According to the paper, TCR Vbeta CDR3 sequencing was carried out on 135 peripheral blood samples, which came from approximately 41 ophthalmopathy, fewer than 80 hyperthyroidism and about 17 progressor patients.

TCR beta CDR3 regions were amplified from RNA transcripts. The first round of RT-PCR for the TCR CDR3 was performed with the HTBI primer set and the Qiagen OneStep RT-PCR kit. Libraries were constructed in a second round of multiplex PCR, after which size selection and purification were performed. Libraries were sequenced paired-end with 100 bp reads on an Illumina HiSeq2000. The original methods were these. SOAPnuke was used to process the raw data, throwing out any read that contained adapters or uncalled bases, had a mean Phred below 15, or lacked an exact constant-primer or identifier match. High-quality paired reads were merged using COPE v1.2.5, and each unique nucleotide sequence was defined as a clonotype. MiTCR v1.1 was used to align the clonotypes against IMGT TRBV, TRBD and TRBJ reference segments. Analysis was restricted to V-J combinations with a frequency above 0.0001, which covered just over 98% of repertoires. A TCS score was defined as the ratio between F50 (clonal expansion) and ExV (chaos), using BLOSUM62-based TCRdist between CDR3 peptides within each V-J. Welch's t-statistics and random forest reduced roughly 540 V-J features to about 13, which were used in a naive Bayes classifier (R e1071). TCRdb trimmed public reads at Q25 via fastp, called clones via MiXCR and kept in-frame beta chains. Rows are combined by CDR3 protein, so each entry shows the most common genes and DNA. The V and J calls shown here were made by TCRdb, not taken from the authors' results. The table for this sample lists around 700,000 distinct CDR3 sequences; about 19% of them were counted only once. In total, the top ten clones hold over 15% of the sample.

Summary of the overall study and its limitations: Sample size was not statistically predetermined, and investigators were not blinded to group allocation. A 13 V-J signature model separated ophthalmopathy from stable hyperthyroidism, with 87.88% sensitivity and 81.08% specificity in cross-validation and 80%/75% in testing. Most expanded thyroid clonotypes (frequency above 0.001) were also detected in blood, suggesting blood repertoires may reflect thyroid immune responses. In validation, the model predicted progression to ophthalmopathy a median of around 6.5 months before onset, with roughly 70% sensitivity and 72.22% specificity.

The CDR3 holds 15 amino acids from the cysteine to the phenylalanine. Left in the record is the CDR3 DNA by itself, 45 bases read in frame from the first base. From the germline V gene, CDR1 is MNHEY and CDR2 is SVGEGT. V is clipped by 2 bases and J by 4 bases, and the sequence between their germline boundaries is 15 bases long. The hyperthyroidism patients were between 18 and 65 years old and newly diagnosed, with a disease duration of less than 2 months. Patients with uncontrolled infections, other autoimmune diseases, pregnancy or lactation were excluded. Clinical symptoms, serum thyroxine and TRAb, thyroid ultrasound, and orbital computed tomography formed the basis for the diagnoses. Blood from progressor patients was drawn when they were first diagnosed with hyperthyroidism, before any ophthalmopathy symptoms appeared. PBMCs were isolated from about 9.2 ml of fresh peripheral blood by Ficoll-Paque density gradient centrifugation. Patients classed as progressors first received a Graves' hyperthyroidism diagnosis and then went on to develop ophthalmopathy during follow-up. Total RNA was extracted with Trizol reagent, and quality was checked on an Agilent 2100 Bioanalyzer.

The TCR originated in a woman between 45 and 65 years old with Graves' hyperthyroidism that later progressed to Graves' ophthalmopathy. The rearranged chain carries TRBV6-2 or TRBV6-3 and TRBJ2-7, with no confidently assigned D gene. The sequencing input was blood. The DNA sequence follows: TGTGCCAGCAGTTACAACAACGACGACCCGTACGAGCAGTACTTC. The resulting protein is CASSYNNDDPYEQYF.